These T cell receptor beta chains were read from a single sample in a study of T-cell reconstitution after alpha-beta-depleted transplantation in children. MiXCR, applied by TCRdb to the PCR reads, yields one record per CDR3 protein. The table has over 150,000 distinct CDR3 sequences, about 14% seen once. Source: PBMCs from the stem cell graft donor, taken from the stem cell graft. Every receptor here comes from a human donor who donated a stem cell graft to a child with acute lymphoblastic leukemia. Each CDR3 is given with its conserved first and last residue. The D gene is left open where the match is weak. A row's size may be missing; if present it is once, few, many or a size class.

V	D	size	J	CDR3	DNA
TRBV19	TRBD1	many	TRBJ2-2	CATQTGDRDTGELFF	TGTGCCACCCAAACAGGGGACCGCGACACCGGGGAGCTGTTTTTT
TRBV20-1	NA	many	TRBJ2-5	CSARGAAQETQYF	TGCAGTGCTAGAGGCGCGGCCCAAGAGACCCAGTACTTC
TRBV7-2	NA	few	TRBJ2-1	CASSLAKGWEQFF	TGTGCCAGCAGCTTGGCGAAGGGTTGGGAGCAGTTCTTC
TRBV6-1	TRBD1	few	TRBJ2-2	CASSRTRTGNTGELFF	TGTGCCAGCAGTCGAACGAGGACAGGCAACACCGGGGAGCTGTTTTTT
TRBV5-1	TRBD2	many	TRBJ2-3	CASSSLAYTDTQYF	TGCGCCAGCAGCTCACTAGCGTACACAGATACGCAGTATTTT
TRBV29-1	NA	NA	TRBJ1-1	CSVSYQGYTEAFF	TGCAGCGTTTCTTACCAGGGTTACACTGAAGCTTTCTTT
TRBV11-3	NA	many	TRBJ1-1	CASSLDPITEAFF	TGTGCCAGCAGCTTAGATCCAATAACTGAAGCTTTCTTT
TRBV29-1	NA	many	TRBJ1-2	CSVDPPGRDYGYTF	TGCAGCGTTGACCCCCCGGGGAGGGACTATGGCTACACCTTC
TRBV5-1	NA	few	TRBJ2-3	CASSLSDGTDTQYF	TGCGCCAGCAGCTTAAGCGACGGCACAGATACGCAGTATTTT
TRBV1	NA	NA	TRBJ1-6	CTSSQGGNSPLHF	TGCACCAGCAGCCAGGGCGGGAATTCACCCCTCCACTTT
TRBV5-1	NA	many	TRBJ2-7	CASSLDSPYGGYEQYF	TGCGCCAGCAGCTTGGATAGCCCCTACGGCGGGTACGAGCAGTACTTC
TRBV12-3/TRBV12-4	NA	many	TRBJ2-5	CASRGGGGRETQYF	TGTGCCAGCAGGGGGGGCGGGGGCAGAGAGACCCAGTACTTC
TRBV7-2	TRBD2	many	TRBJ2-7	CASSLAAGEVYEQYF	TGTGCCAGCAGCTTAGCAGCGGGAGAGGTCTACGAGCAGTACTTC
TRBV12-3/TRBV12-4	TRBD1	many	TRBJ2-7	CASSKDRGEQYF	TGTGCCAGCAGTAAGGACAGGGGCGAGCAGTACTTC
TRBV2	NA	many	TRBJ2-5	CASRVNRAQETQYF	TGTGCCAGCAGGGTGAACCGGGCCCAAGAGACCCAGTACTTC
TRBV5-1	NA	many	TRBJ1-3	CASSRGTSGGGNTIYF	TGCGCCAGCAGCCGCGGGACGTCGGGAGGAGGAAACACCATATATTTT
TRBV30	NA	many	TRBJ2-7	CAWSRLRGSEQYF	TGTGCCTGGAGCCGTCTCCGGGGAAGCGAGCAGTACTTC
TRBV11-2	TRBD2	many	TRBJ2-7	CASSLLRERGEQYF	TGTGCCAGCAGCTTACTGCGGGAGAGGGGCGAGCAGTACTTC
TRBV25-1	TRBD2	NA	TRBJ2-2	CASRSPSGSSTGELFF	TGTGCCAGCCGCTCCCCCAGCGGGAGTAGCACCGGGGAGCTGTTTTTT
TRBV7-9	NA	many	TRBJ1-6	CASSDHIGQGINSPLHF	TGTGCCAGCAGCGATCATATCGGCCAGGGAATTAATTCACCCCTCCACTTT
TRBV12-3/TRBV12-4	NA	NA	TRBJ1-5	CASSYGQGKNQPQHF	TGTGCCAGCAGTTACGGACAAGGGAAGAATCAGCCCCAGCATTTT
TRBV7-2	NA	many	TRBJ2-2	CASSPDGVLYTGELFF	TGTGCCAGCAGCCCTGACGGGGTTCTTTACACCGGGGAGCTGTTTTTT